Sequencing of this T cell receptor (beta chain) was carried out in a study of CXCR3-negative and CXCR3-positive naive CD8 T cells. With some 310,000 cells each, the CD8+ T cell subsets were individually sorted in triplicate. Study outcomes and limitations: Naive cells positive for CXCR3 carried more hydrophobic TRB CDR3s than CXCR3-negative ones.

Through 5' RACE with UMI labels, the TRB cDNA libraries were prepared. TCRdb reprocessed the 5' RACE reads and reports one entry per CDR3 protein, with no DNA. This table lists 100,000 or so distinct CDR3 sequences. Notes on this clonotype: Its specificity is unknown.

Germline assignment: CDR1 MDHEN and CDR2 SYDVKM. The CDR3 has 13 residues. The TCR was taken from a human donor in good health. Some clones in this sample may be carry-over from other donors' samples. V gene TRBV28 combines with J gene TRBJ2-7; there is no DNA to check the TCRdb D call of TRBD1. The material sequenced was naive CXCR3+ CD8+ T cells from blood. Subset indicated: CD45RO-CCR7+CD27+CD95- naive CD8+ T cells expressing CXCR3 (TNR3+). This CDR3 is CASSLRGVHEQYF.